A selection of T cell receptor beta chains follows, all from one sample in a study of regulatory T cells in long-lasting Graves disease. TCRdb re-derived calls from the multiplex PCR reads in MiXCR, one entry per CDR3 protein. The repertoire holds 440,000 or so distinct CDR3 sequences, with just under 15% as singletons. These records were also assigned to another study, of T cells in Graves' hyperthyroidism and ophthalmopathy.

This specimen consisted of peripheral blood mononuclear cells (PBMCs), obtained at new diagnosis, from a patient treated with antithyroid drugs. These receptors all stem from a woman in her thirties with Graves disease. The CDR3 runs from the conserved cysteine through the conserved F or W. D genes are given only for firm matches. Clone size appears in some rows only: once, few, many, or a class for an expanded clone.

abundance: many
j_gene: TRBJ1-5
v_gene: TRBV19
d_gene: TRBD1
CDR3aa: CASRLTGTLSNQPQHF
CDR3nt: TGTGCCAGTAGACTGACAGGGACGTTGAGCAATCAGCCCCAGCATTTT

abundance: many
j_gene: TRBJ2-1
v_gene: TRBV2
d_gene: .
CDR3aa: CASNGGRAYNEQFF
CDR3nt: TGTGCCAGCAATGGCGGGCGAGCTTACAATGAGCAGTTCTTC

abundance: many
j_gene: TRBJ2-7
v_gene: TRBV12-3/TRBV12-4
d_gene: TRBD2
CDR3aa: CASSTSGGGPVSYEQYF
CDR3nt: TGTGCCAGCAGCACCTCCGGGGGAGGGCCGGTATCCTACGAGCAGTACTTC

abundance: many
j_gene: TRBJ1-5
v_gene: TRBV4-2
d_gene: TRBD1
CDR3aa: CASSHSIRDRDLQPQHF
CDR3nt: TGTGCCAGCAGCCATTCTATCCGGGACAGAGATCTTCAGCCCCAGCATTTT

abundance: .
j_gene: TRBJ1-3
v_gene: TRBV19
d_gene: TRBD1
CDR3aa: CASKVGQNSGNTIYF
CDR3nt: TGTGCCAGTAAGGTGGGACAGAACTCTGGAAACACCATATATTTT

abundance: many
j_gene: TRBJ1-1
v_gene: TRBV12-3/TRBV12-4
d_gene: .
CDR3aa: CASSLSQARNEAFF
CDR3nt: TGTGCCAGCAGTTTAAGCCAGGCGAGAAATGAAGCTTTCTTT

abundance: many
j_gene: TRBJ2-3
v_gene: TRBV27
d_gene: TRBD2
CDR3aa: CASSPPTSGATDTQYF
CDR3nt: TGTGCCAGCAGTCCGCCGACTAGCGGAGCCACAGATACGCAGTATTTT

abundance: many
j_gene: TRBJ1-5
v_gene: TRBV28
d_gene: .
CDR3aa: CASIEGNQPQHF
CDR3nt: TGTGCCAGCATCGAGGGAAATCAGCCCCAGCATTTT

abundance: many
j_gene: TRBJ2-7
v_gene: TRBV28
d_gene: .
CDR3aa: CASSLRELREQYF
CDR3nt: TGTGCCAGCAGTTTAAGGGAGTTGAGGGAGCAGTACTTC

abundance: many
j_gene: TRBJ1-2
v_gene: TRBV5-6
d_gene: .
CDR3aa: CASSFGSPYGYTF
CDR3nt: TGTGCCAGCAGCTTCGGCAGCCCCTATGGCTACACCTTC

abundance: many
j_gene: TRBJ2-3
v_gene: TRBV28
d_gene: TRBD2
CDR3aa: CASKLAGGPTDTQYF
CDR3nt: TGTGCCAGCAAACTAGCGGGAGGGCCCACAGATACGCAGTATTTT

abundance: many
j_gene: TRBJ2-1
v_gene: TRBV6-1
d_gene: .
CDR3aa: CASSGALQRGSYNEQFF
CDR3nt: TGTGCCAGCAGTGGGGCCCTGCAACGGGGATCCTACAATGAGCAGTTCTTC

abundance: few
j_gene: TRBJ2-6
v_gene: TRBV9
d_gene: .
CDR3aa: CASSDLVSGANVLTF
CDR3nt: TGTGCCAGCAGCGATCTAGTCTCTGGGGCCAACGTCCTGACTTTC

abundance: .
j_gene: TRBJ1-6
v_gene: TRBV3-1
d_gene: .
CDR3aa: CATGGSSYNSPLHF
CDR3nt: TGTGCTACGGGGGGGAGCTCCTATAATTCACCCCTCCACTTT

abundance: few
j_gene: TRBJ2-1
v_gene: TRBV29-1
d_gene: TRBD2
CDR3aa: CSALTGLAGRYNEQFF
CDR3nt: TGCAGCGCATTGACTGGGCTAGCGGGACGGTACAATGAGCAGTTCTTC

abundance: .
j_gene: TRBJ1-2
v_gene: TRBV15
d_gene: .
CDR3aa: CATSRGDTAGAAGYTF
CDR3nt: TGTGCCACCAGCAGAGGGGATACGGCAGGGGCGGCTGGCTACACCTTC

abundance: many
j_gene: TRBJ2-7
v_gene: TRBV13
d_gene: .
CDR3aa: CASSLGYTREQYF
CDR3nt: TGTGCCAGCAGCTTAGGGTATACGCGCGAGCAGTACTTC

abundance: .
j_gene: TRBJ1-3
v_gene: TRBV20-1
d_gene: .
CDR3aa: CSARDTGSSGNTIYF
CDR3nt: TGCAGTGCTAGAGATACAGGGAGCTCTGGAAACACCATATATTTT

abundance: many
j_gene: TRBJ2-1
v_gene: TRBV20-1
d_gene: TRBD1
CDR3aa: CSARGRDRVDNEQFF
CDR3nt: TGCAGTGCTAGGGGGAGAGACAGGGTAGACAATGAGCAGTTCTTC

abundance: few
j_gene: TRBJ2-3
v_gene: TRBV11-3
d_gene: .
CDR3aa: CASSPPGGETDTQYF
CDR3nt: TGTGCCAGCAGCCCCCCTGGCGGTGAGACAGATACGCAGTATTTT

abundance: many
j_gene: TRBJ2-7
v_gene: TRBV12-3/TRBV12-4
d_gene: .
CDR3aa: CASSPLGGSNYEQYF
CDR3nt: TGTGCCAGCAGCCCTCTTGGGGGGTCCAACTACGAGCAGTACTTC

abundance: few
j_gene: TRBJ1-1
v_gene: TRBV28
d_gene: TRBD1
CDR3aa: CASNSPGQVIGAFF
CDR3nt: TGTGCCAGCAATTCACCGGGACAGGTTATCGGAGCTTTCTTT

abundance: many
j_gene: TRBJ2-7
v_gene: TRBV20-1
d_gene: .
CDR3aa: CSAREEGSYEQYF
CDR3nt: TGCAGTGCTAGAGAAGAAGGTTCCTACGAGCAGTACTTC

abundance: many
j_gene: TRBJ2-7
v_gene: TRBV2
d_gene: TRBD2
CDR3aa: CASMTSVNSYEQYF
CDR3nt: TGTGCCAGCATGACTAGCGTAAACTCCTACGAGCAGTACTTC

abundance: many
j_gene: TRBJ2-7
v_gene: TRBV11-2
d_gene: .
CDR3aa: CASSLASYEQYF
CDR3nt: TGTGCCAGCAGCTTGGCGTCCTACGAGCAGTACTTC

abundance: .
j_gene: TRBJ2-2
v_gene: TRBV7-3
d_gene: .
CDR3aa: CASSLKASELFF
CDR3nt: TGTGCCAGCAGCTTAAAGGCCTCGGAGCTGTTTTTT

abundance: few
j_gene: TRBJ2-2
v_gene: TRBV9
d_gene: .
CDR3aa: CASTLDVDSYANTGELFF
CDR3nt: TGTGCCAGCACCCTAGACGTTGACTCATACGCGAACACCGGGGAGCTGTTTTTT

abundance: .
j_gene: TRBJ2-2
v_gene: TRBV9
d_gene: .
CDR3aa: CASSVVGYPSGELFF
CDR3nt: TGTGCCAGCAGCGTAGTAGGATACCCATCCGGGGAGCTGTTTTTT

abundance: many
j_gene: TRBJ2-1
v_gene: TRBV18
d_gene: .
CDR3aa: CASSPLGGYEQFF
CDR3nt: TGTGCCAGCTCACCACTAGGAGGCTACGAGCAGTTCTTC

abundance: many
j_gene: TRBJ2-5
v_gene: TRBV2
d_gene: TRBD2
CDR3aa: CASNSGTSGYQETQYF
CDR3nt: TGTGCCAGCAATTCCGGGACTAGCGGCTACCAAGAGACCCAGTACTTC

abundance: .
j_gene: TRBJ2-3
v_gene: TRBV2
d_gene: .
CDR3aa: CASKGGGSDTQYF
CDR3nt: TGTGCCAGCAAAGGAGGAGGATCGGATACGCAGTATTTT

abundance: .
j_gene: TRBJ1-5
v_gene: TRBV20-1
d_gene: TRBD1
CDR3aa: CSARGARGNQPQHF
CDR3nt: TGCAGTGCAAGGGGCGCCAGGGGGAATCAGCCCCAGCATTTT

abundance: .
j_gene: TRBJ1-5
v_gene: TRBV19
d_gene: .
CDR3aa: CATPGLPNQPQHF
CDR3nt: TGTGCCACTCCGGGGCTACCCAATCAGCCCCAGCATTTT